These 9 T cell receptor beta chains were all obtained from the same sample, sequenced in a study of yellow fever vaccine responses in identical twins (dated by TCRdb to the late 2010s). The library was built by means of RT-PCR. The run used an Illumina HiSeq 2500. TCRdb reran the public reads through fastp at Q25 and MiXCR, keeping productive beta chains. Identical CDR3 proteins give one entry, which carries the most common genes and DNA. In all, the sample holds about 18,000 distinct CDR3 sequences, and around 67% of those were seen once. The ten largest clones represent less than 9.5% of the sample. The sample was T cells from blood (PBMCs), unsorted or a sorted subset (not recorded which), taken before or after yellow fever vaccination (not recorded which). The receptors shown here come from a woman younger than 30 who received the yellow fever vaccine. Donor details come from another sample of the same person, matched by shared clones.

This clonotype was counted once. This rearrangement joins TRBV28 to TRBJ2-7; either TRBD1 or TRBD2 may fit D (5 bases each). Trimming removed 4 bases from V and 3 bases from J, with 13 bases in between. The CDR3 has 14 amino acids. Germline V gene sequence: CDR1 MDHEN, CDR2 SYDVKM. The DNA of the CDR3 is TGTGCCAGCAGTTCTGGGGGTTCGGGCTACGAGCAGTACGTC. Translated, it gives CASSSGGSGYEQYV.

This clonotype has only a few counts. The rearrangement links TRBV20-1 to TRBJ2-7, with TRBD1 as a possible D gene (6 bases). This CDR3 has 12 residues. V was shortened by 5 bases and J by 2 bases, with 10 bases between the two germline ends. Germline CDR1 reads DFQATT; CDR2 reads SNEGSKA (reference sequence). CDR3: CSAWDTTYEQYV. The CDR3 nucleotides are TGCAGTGCTTGGGACACCACCTACGAGCAGTACGTC.

This sequence joins TRBV20-1 and TRBJ1-1; D call uncertain. V lost 4 bases, J lost 5 bases, and 14 bases lay in between. The CDR3 consists of 13 residues. Looked up from germline, CDR1 is DFQATT and CDR2 is SNEGSKA (reference sequence). CDR3 residues: CSANWQLGTEAFF. The CDR3 DNA is TGCAGTGCTAATTGGCAGCTGGGGACTGAAGCTTTCTTT.

The rearrangement links TRBV18 to TRBJ1-5; D might be TRBD1 (6 bases). Deletions cut 5 bases from V and 1 base from J, with 18 bases between. Germline V gives CDR1 KGHSH, CDR2 LQKENI. The CDR3 extends over 17 amino acids. CDR3 sequence: CASSSSGAGVSNQPQHF. The DNA for the CDR3 is TGTGCCAGCTCAAGTTCGGGGGCGGGTGTAAGCAATCAGCCCCAGCATTTT.

The rearrangement links TRBV12-3 or TRBV12-4 to TRBJ1-2, with D perhaps TRBD1 (6 bases). The CDR3 is 13 amino acids. V dropped 5 bases and J dropped 4 bases, with 11 bases sitting between them. In nucleotides, the CDR3 is TGTGCCAGCAGTCCCCAGGGGAGCTATGGCTACACCTTC. It translates to CASSPQGSYGYTF.

This chain links TRBV5-1 with TRBJ1-5; the D is unclear. Germline CDR1 and CDR2: SGHRS and YFSETQ. Trimming pared 4 bases from V and 3 bases from J, leaving 11 bases between. This CDR3 has 14 amino acids. CDR3 DNA: TGCGCCAGCAGCGAGGACGGATACAATCAGCCCCAGCATTTT. Amino acids: CASSEDGYNQPQHF.

The chain carries TRBV6-1 and TRBJ1-4, with 8 bases aligning to TRBD1. Trimming took 6 bases from V and 0 from J; bases not matched to a gene: 9. The CDR3 has 17 amino acids. Germline CDR1 and CDR2: MNHNS and SASEGT. The CDR3 protein is CASSLRTGTSTNEKLFF. The CDR3 nucleotides read TGTGCCAGCAGCCTCAGGACAGGGACCTCAACTAATGAAAAACTGTTTTTT.

This clonotype was observed a single time. This chain joins TRBV10-3 and TRBJ1-2; no reliable D call. The CDR3 has 13 amino acids. With 0 bases removed from V and 8 bases from J, the gap between germline ends came to 10 bases. In germline, CDR1 is ENHRY, CDR2 SYGVKD. CDR3 nucleotide sequence: TGTGCCATCAGTGAGTCGAACGACGGGGGCTACACCTTC. Translating gives CAISESNDGGYTF.

The chain couples TRBV24-1 to TRBJ2-1; TRBD1 matches 8 bases. The CDR3 consists of 12 residues. From germline, CDR1 is KGHDR and CDR2 SFDVKD. Trimming cost V 9 bases and J 7 bases; bases outside gene matches: 4. CDR3 sequence reads: CATRDRKNEQFF. Here the CDR3 DNA reads TGTGCCACCCGGGACAGGAAAAATGAGCAGTTCTTC.